What follows is one T cell receptor beta chain and its context. The sample comes from a study of OX40 agonist ivuxolimab in advanced cancers. Study overall: Under the entry rules, prior anti-PD-1, anti-PD-L1 or anti-CTLA-4 therapy was allowed, and more than 35% had some.

In germline, CDR1 is SGHRS, CDR2 YFSETQ. The CDR3 sequence is 14 residues long. Method: immunoSEQ multiplex PCR; TCRdb's copy keeps in-frame clones and lacks some. Among 40,000 or so clones, less than 85% were seen once, and the ten largest hold roughly 7.5%. The sample consisted of CD4+ or CD8+ T cells sorted from blood, taken in a trial of the OX40 agonist ivuxolimab. The sequence came from an adult with an advanced solid tumor such as melanoma, head and neck, liver or kidney cancer. The chain combines TRBV5-1 with TRBJ2-5; D is undetermined. The DNA end lines up better with TRBJ2-7; the J call may be wrong. CDR3 nucleotides: TGCGCCAGCAGCACGCTTGACACCCACTACGAGCAGTACTTC. The encoded protein is CASSTLDTHYEQYF.